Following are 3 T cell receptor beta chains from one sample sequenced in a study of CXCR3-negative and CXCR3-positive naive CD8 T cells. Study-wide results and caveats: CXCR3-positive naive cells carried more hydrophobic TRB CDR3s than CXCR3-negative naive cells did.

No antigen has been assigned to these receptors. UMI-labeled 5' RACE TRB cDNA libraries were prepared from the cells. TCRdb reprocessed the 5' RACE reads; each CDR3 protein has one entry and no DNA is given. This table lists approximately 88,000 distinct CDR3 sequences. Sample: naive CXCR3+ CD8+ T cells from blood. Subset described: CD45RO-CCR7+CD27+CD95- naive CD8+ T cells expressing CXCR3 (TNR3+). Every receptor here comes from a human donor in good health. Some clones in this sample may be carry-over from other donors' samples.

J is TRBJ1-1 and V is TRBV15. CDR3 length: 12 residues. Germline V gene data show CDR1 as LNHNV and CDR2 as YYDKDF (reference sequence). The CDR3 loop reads CATREDPGAAFF.

The CDR3 reads CASSFGTGDEKLFF. The gene calls are TRBV7-8 and TRBJ1-4; without DNA, the TCRdb call of TRBD1 cannot be checked. CDR1 is SGHVS and CDR2 is FQNEAQ in the germline V gene. This CDR3 region has 14 residues.

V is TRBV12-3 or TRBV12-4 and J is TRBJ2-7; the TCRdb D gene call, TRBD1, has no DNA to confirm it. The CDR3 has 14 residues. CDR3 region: CASSPGGFSYEQYF.